This T cell receptor (beta chain) was recorded in a study of human T cells and chemical hapten exposure (dated by TCRdb to about 2021). Regarding the complete study: For sensitization, 2% DPC in acetone was applied to an approximately 2 cm by approximately 2 cm area of upper inner arm skin. Patients additionally received weekly therapeutic DPC doses to the scalp throughout the approximately 25-week study period. Patch tests used Finn chambers with 0.01% DPC on the upper back, scored after 6 days by International Contact Dermatitis Research Group standards. Alopecia areata with under or over 50% scalp involvement, alopecia totalis and alopecia universalis were represented in the patient cohort, which was mostly female. Libraries were pooled for sequencing, and per-sample TCR yields varied mainly because of small differences in library volumes within the pool. Peripheral blood TCR repertoire changes were tracked in vivo in alopecia patients during primary and secondary sensitization to the hapten diphenylcyclopropenone (DPC). Blood samples were taken from patients before sensitization (week 0) and then at 2, 6 and about 24 weeks after DPC sensitization. For TCR sequencing, blood came from over 25 alopecia patients at anywhere from one to four time points (pre-sensitization, 2, 6 and 24 weeks).

The CDR3 covers 17 residues, taking in both the cysteine and the phenylalanine. Only CDR3 DNA remains: 51 bases, in frame from the first base. The library was made by RACE. Instrument on record: NextSeq 500. During library preparation, unique molecular identifiers were attached to individual cDNA molecules so that TCRs could be counted in a quantitative, reproducible way. Both TCR alpha and TCR beta chains were sequenced from each blood RNA sample. From the authors' description of their analysis: A median of about 100,000 TCRs per sample was observed, with a range of 23,224 to 690,600. The Decombinator software suite was used to annotate the V, J and CDR3 of the TCR reads. Every sample was subsampled to the same number of TCRs (28,000) for the PS versus PT1 abundance plots. TCRs were defined as expanded if absent before sensitization and observed at least eight times at the 2-week time point. Clones were called with MiXCR by TCRdb after fastp trimmed the public reads at Q25, and only in-frame beta chains were retained. Identical CDR3 proteins give one entry, which carries the most common genes and DNA. Clone size and V and J calls follow TCRdb, not the original study. Here the sample has 370,000 or so distinct CDR3 sequences; about 4.4% occur a single time. The top ten hold under 3% of the sample.

This clonotype was found many times. There is no known antigen for this receptor. No much larger clonotype is one base removed from it; base qualities were not supplied. General study outcomes and caveats: Because all patients had alopecia, a presumed autoimmune disease, the immune response of the patients might differ from that of healthy individuals. The number of PT1 expanded TCRs positively correlated with patch test score, significant at thresholds 8, 16 and 32 but not 4. DPC sensitization did not change how many TCRs were above 1 in 1000 frequency, and no evidence was found of alterations in global repertoire structure. Repeated subsampling changed both the strength of the expansion versus patch-test correlation and the threshold at which that correlation became significant. Compared with pre-sensitization or healthy control sets, expanded TCRs formed significantly more large CDR3 similarity clusters, which is consistent with antigen-driven responses.

What this sample's time point label stands for: patch test 1, 2 weeks after DPC sensitization. The treatment or condition label for this specimen denotes: therapeutic diphenylcyclopropenone sensitization with weekly scalp DPC. At every patch-test visit, the blood draw took place before the patch test was put on. Patients were considered eligible if aged 18 to 70, diagnosed with alopecia and deemed suitable for DPC therapy, and patients were excluded if pregnant. Total RNA was extracted from unfractionated whole blood that had been collected in Tempus Blood RNA tubes. This TCR derives from a woman aged 45-65 years with alopecia areata. Some clones in this sample may be carry-over from other donors' samples. The rearrangement combines TRBV21-1 with TRBJ2-3; the DNA was not compared with TRBD2, the D call given in the table. TRBV21-1 corresponds to a pseudogene. The sequenced sample was whole blood, obtained in connection with sensitization to the hapten diphenylcyclopropenone (DPC). Here is the DNA: TGTGCCAGCAGCAAAGGCCAGCGGGAGGGCCCCCCAGATACGCAGTATTTT. This is translated as CASSKGQREGPPDTQYF.